This paragraph covers one TCR beta chain sequence. Its antigen is not known. The primer mix had 60 Vbeta and 13 Jbeta primers. Produced via immunoSEQ multiplex PCR; TCRdb's table is partial and in-frame only. Here the sample spans roughly 160,000 clones, 80% to 90% being singletons. This CDR3 is built from 17 residues. Per germline, CDR1 SGHTA and CDR2 FQGNSA. V dropped 2 bases and J dropped 5 bases, with 22 bases sitting between them. This specimen comes from a study of cytomegalovirus exposure and HLA in healthy donors. The study, taken as a whole, reports: Researchers catalogued roughly 170 TCR beta chains as cytomegalovirus-associated. Common viral pathogens seemed, in a later analysis, to connect with several of the most significant clusters. Looking again later, the authors saw that most CMV-associated TCR beta chains seemed HLA-restricted.

This receptor was identified in a woman aged 45-65 years in good health and CMV-seronegative. Source material: PBMCs. The gene calls are TRBV7-2 and TRBJ2-7, with a weak D call TRBD2 (6 bases). The CDR3 DNA reads TGTGCCAGCAGCTTATCCGGCAAGGCGGGAAGAATCCACGAGCAGTACTTC. As protein: CASSLSGKAGRIHEQYF.